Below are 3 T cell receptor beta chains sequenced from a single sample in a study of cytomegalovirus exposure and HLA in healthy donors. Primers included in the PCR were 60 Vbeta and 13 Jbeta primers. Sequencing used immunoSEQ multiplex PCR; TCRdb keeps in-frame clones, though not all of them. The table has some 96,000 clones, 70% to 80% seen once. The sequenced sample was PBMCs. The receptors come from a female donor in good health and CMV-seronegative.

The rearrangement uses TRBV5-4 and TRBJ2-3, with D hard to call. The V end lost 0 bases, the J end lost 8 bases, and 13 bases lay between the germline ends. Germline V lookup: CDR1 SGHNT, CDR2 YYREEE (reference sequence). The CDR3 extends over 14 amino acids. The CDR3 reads CASSLARYVGTQYF. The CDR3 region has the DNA TGTGCCAGCAGCTTGGCCCGGTATGTTGGTACGCAGTATTTT.

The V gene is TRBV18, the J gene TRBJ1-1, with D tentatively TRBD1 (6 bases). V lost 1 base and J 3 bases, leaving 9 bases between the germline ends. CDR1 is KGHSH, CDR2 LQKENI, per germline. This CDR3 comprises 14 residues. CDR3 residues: CASSPQGVDTEAFF. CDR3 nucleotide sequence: TGTGCCAGCTCACCACAGGGGGTGGACACTGAAGCTTTCTTT. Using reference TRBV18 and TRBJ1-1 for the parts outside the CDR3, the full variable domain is NAGVMQNPRHLVRRRGQEARLRCSPMKGHSHVYWYRQLPEEGLKFMVYLQKENIIDESGMPKERFSAEFPKEGPSILRIQQVVRGDSAAYFCASSPQGVDTEAFFGQGTRLTVV.

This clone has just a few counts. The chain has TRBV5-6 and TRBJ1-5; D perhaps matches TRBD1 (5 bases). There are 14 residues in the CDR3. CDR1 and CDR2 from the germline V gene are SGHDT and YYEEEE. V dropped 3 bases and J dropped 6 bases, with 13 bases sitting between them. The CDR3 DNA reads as TGTGCCAGCAGCTGGGGGGGGGAGGGTCAGCCCCAGCATTTT. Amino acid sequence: CASSWGGEGQPQHF.